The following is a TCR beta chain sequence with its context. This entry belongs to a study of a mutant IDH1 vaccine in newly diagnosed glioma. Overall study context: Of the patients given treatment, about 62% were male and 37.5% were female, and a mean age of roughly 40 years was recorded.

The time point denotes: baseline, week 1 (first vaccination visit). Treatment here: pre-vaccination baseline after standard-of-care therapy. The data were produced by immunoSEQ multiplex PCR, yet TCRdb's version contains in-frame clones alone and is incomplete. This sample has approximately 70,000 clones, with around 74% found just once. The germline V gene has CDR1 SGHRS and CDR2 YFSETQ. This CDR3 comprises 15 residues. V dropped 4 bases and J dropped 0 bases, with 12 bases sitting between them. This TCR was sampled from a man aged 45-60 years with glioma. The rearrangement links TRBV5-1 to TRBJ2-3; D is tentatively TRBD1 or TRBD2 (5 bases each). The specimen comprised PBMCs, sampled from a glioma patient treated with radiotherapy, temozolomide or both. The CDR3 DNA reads TGCGCCAGCAGCCCCGGGACCGCGAGCACAGATACGCAGTATTTT. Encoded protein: CASSPGTASTDTQYF.